This section outlines one T cell receptor (beta chain) sequence together with its context. These data are taken from a study of blood T cell repertoires in COVID-19. Background on the study: Samples of COVID-19 (acute and convalescent) were obtained from the United States, Italy and Spain.

Authors' methods: It was from reference gene primer amplification that nucleated cell counts were estimated. The table came from immunoSEQ multiplex PCR; TCRdb's copy has only in-frame clones and leaves some out. That table gives V, J and clone size, and the DNA gave D and trimming. The table has over 200,000 clones, more than 80% seen once. The study assigned cohorts using participant-reported clinical history. Material for sequencing was PBMCs or T cells enriched from blood (not recorded which). This TCR was recovered from a man aged 60 to 69 who had recovered from COVID-19.

CDR3 in amino acids: CSARDRGFYEQYF. CDR3 nucleotides: TGCAGCGCCCGAGACAGGGGTTTCTACGAGCAGTACTTC. This chain uses TRBV29-1 with TRBJ2-7, with TRBD1 matching over 8 bases. CDR3 length: 13 amino acids. V lost 7 bases, J lost 3 bases, and 8 bases stayed unmatched. Germline V lookup: CDR1 SQVTM, CDR2 ANQGSEA.